This is a list of T cell receptor beta chains from one sample in a study of spatial heterogeneity in lung cancer. One entry per CDR3 protein results from TCRdb running MiXCR on the 5' RACE reads. The sample holds fewer than 12,000 distinct CDR3 sequences, approximately 8.1% seen once. Here the sequenced sample was PBMCs, taken at surgery. The receptors were gathered from a male donor with early-stage non-small cell lung cancer. Both conserved end residues are part of each CDR3. A D gene is named only where the DNA matches it firmly. Size is omitted from some rows. Given values are once, few, many or a class for expanded clones.

>NA|TRBV7-3|few|TRBJ2-2
TGTGCCAGCAGCTTATCCGTTACCGGGGAGCTGTTTTTT
CASSLSVTGELFF
>NA|TRBV19|medium-sized|TRBJ1-5
TGTGCCAGTAGTAGTCCAGGGTTTTTTCAGCCCCAGCATTTT
CASSSPGFFQPQHF
>NA|TRBV6-6|medium-sized|TRBJ1-3
TGTGCCAGCAGTTACGGGAGGAAGGACTCTGGAAACACCATATATTTT
CASSYGRKDSGNTIYF
>NA|TRBV9|few|TRBJ2-1
TGTGCCAGCAGCGAGGAGGACCTCTCCTACAATGAGCAGTTCTTC
CASSEEDLSYNEQFF
>NA|TRBV7-9|NA|TRBJ1-1
TGTGCCAGCAGCAGCACCGCCGCAGGGGACACTGAAGCTTTCTTT
CASSSTAAGDTEAFF
>NA|TRBV28|many|TRBJ2-5
TGTGCCAGCAGTTTCGGTGGGGGGATAAGAGAGACCCAGTACTTC
CASSFGGGIRETQYF
>TRBD1|TRBV10-3|many|TRBJ1-1
TGTGCCATCAGGGACCCACAGGGGCGTCACACTGAAGCTTTCTTT
CAIRDPQGRHTEAFF
>TRBD1|TRBV19|medium-sized|TRBJ2-7
TGTGCCAGTAGGGCTACGATATGGGACAGGGAACTGGACGAGCAGTACTTC
CASRATIWDRELDEQYF
>TRBD1|TRBV25-1|medium-sized|TRBJ2-2
TGTGCCAGCAAGATGTCAGGGGGCAATTCCAACACCGGGGAGCTGTTTTTT
CASKMSGGNSNTGELFF
>NA|TRBV7-3|few|TRBJ2-5
TGTGCCAGCAGCGCAAGCCAAGACGGGGAGACCCAGTACTTC
CASSASQDGETQYF
>TRBD2|TRBV7-2|medium-sized|TRBJ2-2
TGTGCCAGCAGCATACTAGCGGGGGGGAACACCGGGGAGCTGTTTTTT
CASSILAGGNTGELFF
>NA|TRBV7-3|many|TRBJ2-2
TGTGCCAGCAGCTTAGGGGTTAGCACCGGGGAGCTGTTTTTT
CASSLGVSTGELFF
>TRBD1|TRBV10-3|many|TRBJ2-7
TGTGCCATCAGTGAGTCCCGGGACAGCTACGAGCAGTACTTC
CAISESRDSYEQYF
>NA|TRBV20-1|many|TRBJ2-7
TGCAGTGCTAGTGGCCTCAAGCACGAGCAGTACTTC
CSASGLKHEQYF
>NA|TRBV30|many|TRBJ1-1
TGTGCCTGGGCCAGAAGCACTGAAGCTTTCTTT
CAWARSTEAFF
>NA|TRBV20-1|many|TRBJ1-5
TGCAGTGCTAGACGGGGTTTCAATCAGCCCCAGCATTTT
CSARRGFNQPQHF
>TRBD1|TRBV28|many|TRBJ1-6
TGTGCCAGCAGTTTCTGGACAGGGGGCGCACAAATGGGTTCACCCCTCCACTTT
CASSFWTGGAQMGSPLHF
>NA|TRBV29-1|medium-sized|TRBJ2-7
TGCAGCGTTGCCCCTCCGGGGCGCAACTACGAGCAGTACTTC
CSVAPPGRNYEQYF
>TRBD2|TRBV7-9|many|TRBJ2-1
TGTGCCAGCAGTAGAGAGCGGGGGGGCTTCTACAATGAGCAGTTCTTC
CASSRERGGFYNEQFF
>NA|TRBV13|many|TRBJ2-7
TGTGCCAGCAGTCCAAAACAGGGTGCCTACGAGCAGTACTTC
CASSPKQGAYEQYF
>NA|TRBV2|medium-sized|TRBJ2-3
TGTGCCAGCAGTGAACTGTTGAGGGTTGCGGATACGCAGTATTTT
CASSELLRVADTQYF
>NA|TRBV7-9|many|TRBJ2-3
TGTGCCAGCAGCTTAGATGGAGATACGCAGTATTTT
CASSLDGDTQYF
>NA|TRBV28|many|TRBJ2-6
TGTGCCAGCAGGGAGCAGGGGTCTGGGGCCAACGTCCTGACTTTC
CASREQGSGANVLTF
>NA|TRBV6-6|many|TRBJ1-1
TGTGCCAGCAGTTACCTACGTGGTGGTGCGGCGAACACTGAAGTTTTCTTT
CASSYLRGGAANTEVFF
>NA|TRBV23-1|NA|TRBJ2-3
TGCGCCAGCGGGCCGGAGCGGAGGAGCACAGATACGCAGTATTTT
CASGPERRSTDTQYF
>NA|TRBV6-2/TRBV6-3|medium-sized|TRBJ2-7
TGTGCCAGCAGATTTCAGGGTGGAAACGAGCAGTACTTC
CASRFQGGNEQYF
>TRBD1|TRBV6-5|NA|TRBJ1-1
TGTGCCAGCACTTATTCTTTAGGGGGCGCAATGAACACTGAAGCTTTCTTT
CASTYSLGGAMNTEAFF
>TRBD1|TRBV6-5|many|TRBJ1-2
TGTGCCAGCAGGGGGACAGGGAGTAACTATGGCTACACCTTC
CASRGTGSNYGYTF
>NA|TRBV5-6|NA|TRBJ2-5
TGTGCCAGCAGCCCCGGACCTTCTACTAGGACCCAGTACTTC
CASSPGPSTRTQYF
>NA|TRBV28|few|TRBJ2-5
TGTGCCAGCAGTTTAGCGAGTGGGTGGGGGGAAGAGACCCAGTACTTC
CASSLASGWGEETQYF
>NA|TRBV6-2/TRBV6-3|many|TRBJ1-1
TGTGCCAGCACCCATATCACTGCGAACACTGAAGCTTTCTTT
CASTHITANTEAFF
>TRBD1|TRBV5-1|medium-sized|TRBJ2-5
TGCGCCAGCACCGGGACAGGGGGGATACAAGAGACCCAGTACTTC
CASTGTGGIQETQYF
>NA|TRBV5-8|NA|TRBJ1-5
TGTGCCACCTCAGGGATGGGCGCCAATCAGCCCCAGCATTTT
CATSGMGANQPQHF
>NA|TRBV7-2|many|TRBJ2-1
TGTGCCAGCAGCCACGGCCCTGAGCAGTTCTTC
CASSHGPEQFF
>NA|TRBV5-1|many|TRBJ2-7
TGCGCCAGCAGCTTGGCCGGATTTGAAGGCTACGAGCAGTACTTC
CASSLAGFEGYEQYF
>TRBD2|TRBV9|many|TRBJ2-2
TGTGCCAGCAGCGTAGCGGGGGGGCCGACCGGGGAGCTGTTTTTT
CASSVAGGPTGELFF
>NA|TRBV19|many|TRBJ1-5
TGTGCCAGTAGTATCGGATACCGGGGCAATCAGCCCCAGCATTTT
CASSIGYRGNQPQHF
>TRBD2|TRBV5-1|many|TRBJ2-7
TGCGCCAGCAGCCCCCCGGCGGGGAGGGCTTACGAGCAGTACTTC
CASSPPAGRAYEQYF
>TRBD2|TRBV11-3|NA|TRBJ2-5
TGTGCCAGCAGCCAAGGGACTAGCGGCGACCAAGAGACCCAGTACTTC
CASSQGTSGDQETQYF
>NA|TRBV7-9|many|TRBJ2-1
TGTGCCAGCAGCTTACCTGGACTTAATTACAATGAGCAGTTCTTC
CASSLPGLNYNEQFF
>NA|TRBV3-2|many|TRBJ2-5
TGTGCCAGCAGCCAAGATATCAACTTTTATTGGCGACAAGAGACCCAGTACTTC
CASSQDINFYWRQETQYF
>NA|TRBV28|many|TRBJ1-5
TGTGCCAGCAGCCTCTCCCCCAAGAATCAGCCCCAGCATTTT
CASSLSPKNQPQHF
>TRBD2|TRBV4-3|NA|TRBJ2-5
TGCGCCAGCAGCCAAGAAGGCACTAGCGACGGGGAGACCCAGTACTTC
CASSQEGTSDGETQYF
>NA|TRBV14|medium-sized|TRBJ2-2
TGTGCCAGCAGCGCTGAGAAGAGCGGGGAGCTGTTTTTT
CASSAEKSGELFF
>TRBD2|TRBV6-2/TRBV6-3|many|TRBJ2-5
TGTGCCAGCAGTTACTCTGGGACTAGCCAGACCCAGTACTTC
CASSYSGTSQTQYF
>NA|TRBV12-5|many|TRBJ2-2
TGTGCTAGTGGTAGCGAACCTAGCACCGGGGAGCTGTTTTTT
CASGSEPSTGELFF
>NA|TRBV30|many|TRBJ2-1
TGTGCCTGGAGTAGTCGGGAGCAGTTCTTC
CAWSSREQFF
>NA|TRBV5-6|many|TRBJ2-7
TGTGCCAGCAGCTTGGAGGCCTTTAGGCCCGACGAGCAGTACTTC
CASSLEAFRPDEQYF
>TRBD1|TRBV5-4|many|TRBJ1-1
TGTGCCAGCAGCTTGGGACTCGACAGGGGGCTCACTGAAGCTTTCTTT
CASSLGLDRGLTEAFF
>NA|TRBV3-2|many|TRBJ1-2
TGTGCCAGCAGCCAAGATAAAACTAACTATGGCTACACCTTC
CASSQDKTNYGYTF
>TRBD2|TRBV12-3/TRBV12-4|many|TRBJ2-5
TGTGCCAGCAGTGAGGGACTAGCGGGGGTAGAGACCCAGTACTTC
CASSEGLAGVETQYF
>TRBD2|TRBV24-1|NA|TRBJ2-1
TGTGCCACCAGTGATTGGAACAGGGGCTCCGGGACTAGCGGCCGATTAAGCTCCTACAATGAGCAGTTCTTC
CATSDWNRGSGTSGRLSSYNEQFF
>NA|TRBV21-1|many|TRBJ1-2
TGTGCCAGCAGCCCGGAGGCTGGGGACTATGGCTACACCTTC
CASSPEAGDYGYTF
>TRBD1|TRBV7-2|medium-sized|TRBJ1-2
TGTGCCAGCACCCTGGACAGGGGATTAGTCGGCTACACCTTC
CASTLDRGLVGYTF